This TCR beta chain is drawn from a study of memory CD4+ T cells and cytomegalovirus serostatus. Per germline, CDR1 SGHDT and CDR2 YYEEEE. The CDR3 runs to 14 residues. V was clipped by 3 bases and J by 0 bases, with 10 bases between them. Generated by immunoSEQ multiplex PCR, the TCRdb table keeps only in-frame clones and is missing some. The sample includes around 84,000 clones, 65% to 85% of them seen just once. The sort gate was single viable CD3+CD4+CD8-CD45RO+ cells for memory CD4+ T cells. Sequenced input: memory CD4+ T cells from blood. The clonotype comes from an adult in good health and CMV-seronegative. The J gene is TRBJ2-7, the V gene TRBV5-6, with D unresolved. This CDR3 reads CASSSDWNSYEQYF. The CDR3 DNA reads as TGTGCCAGCAGCTCAGACTGGAACTCCTACGAGCAGTACTTC.